This is a list of T cell receptor beta chains from one sample in a study of T cell changes during pregnancy in multiple sclerosis. Method: immunoSEQ multiplex PCR; TCRdb's copy keeps in-frame clones and lacks some. Of 45,000 or so clones listed, 89% are singletons. The sequenced sample was CD4+ T cells from peripheral blood mononuclear cells, obtained after pregnancy. The receptor source for this set is a female donor with multiple sclerosis, enrolled in a pregnancy study. Each CDR3 is given with its conserved first and last residue. The D gene is left open where the match is weak. Where a row states a size, it is once, few, many or the class of an expanded clone; other rows omit it.

>NA|NA|TRBV5-1|TRBJ2-6
TGCGCCAGCAGCTTAGACATCTCTGGGGCCAACGTCCTGACTTTC
CASSLDISGANVLTF
>NA|TRBD1|TRBV6-1|TRBJ2-3
TGTGCCAGCAGGGACAGGGGAGACACAGATACGCAGTATTTT
CASRDRGDTDTQYF
>once|TRBD1|TRBV19|TRBJ1-5
TGTGCCAGTAGTACCGAATCTACAGGGGGGTTTGGTCAGCCCCAGCATTTT
CASSTESTGGFGQPQHF
>NA|TRBD1|TRBV7-9|TRBJ1-4
TGTGCCAGCAGCACCGGGACAGATAATGAAAAACTGTTTTTT
CASSTGTDNEKLFF
>NA|NA|TRBV13|TRBJ2-7
TGTGCCAGCAGCCGAGACAGTACCTCCTACGAGCAGTACTTC
CASSRDSTSYEQYF
>NA|NA|TRBV5-1|TRBJ2-5
TGCGCCAGCAGCCGCGGTGAGCGGAAAGAGACCCAGTACTTC
CASSRGERKETQYF
>NA|NA|TRBV23-1|TRBJ2-6
TGCGCCAGCAGTCAATCCTCAGGGCAGGTCAATAACTCTGGGGCCAACGTCCTGACTTTC
CASSQSSGQVNNSGANVLTF
>NA|NA|TRBV29-1|TRBJ2-3
TGCAGCGTTGATACAGGTGTTGGTGCAGATACGCAGTATTTT
CSVDTGVGADTQYF
>NA|TRBD1|TRBV28|TRBJ2-1
TGTGCCAGCAGTCCCGGGACAGGGTCCTACAATGAGCAGTTCTTC
CASSPGTGSYNEQFF
>NA|NA|TRBV5-5|TRBJ1-2
TGTGCCAGCGGCCTGGACTTCCCTAACTATGGCTACACCTTC
CASGLDFPNYGYTF
>few|TRBD2|TRBV19|TRBJ2-7
TGTGCCAGTAGTATGGGTACTAGCGGGAGAAGGTACGAGCAGTACTTC
CASSMGTSGRRYEQYF
>medium-sized|NA|TRBV28|TRBJ1-2
TGTGCCAGCAGTTTAATCGGTCACGACTATGGCTACACCTTC
CASSLIGHDYGYTF
>NA|NA|TRBV5-5|TRBJ1-1
TGTGCCAGCAGCCGGGAAGGCTTGAGGCGGGAAGCTTTCTTT
CASSREGLRREAFF
>NA|TRBD2|TRBV29-1|TRBJ2-1
TGCAGCGTTGTAATTAGCGGGAAATGGTCCAATGAGCAGTTCTTC
CSVVISGKWSNEQFF
>NA|TRBD1|TRBV6-5|TRBJ1-1
TGTGCCAGCAGCCGCGACAGGGTGAACACTGAAGCTTTCTTT
CASSRDRVNTEAFF
>once|TRBD1|TRBV5-5|TRBJ1-2
TGTGCCAGCAGCTTGGAAGGGGGCAGGATAAAACTTGGCGGCTACACCTTC
CASSLEGGRIKLGGYTF
>NA|NA|TRBV30|TRBJ1-2
TGTGCCTGGAGACGGACAGCCTATGGCTACACCTTC
CAWRRTAYGYTF
>NA|NA|TRBV11-1|TRBJ1-5
TGTGCCAGCAGCTCGGGAGGCGGGCCCCAGCATTTT
CASSSGGGPQHF
>NA|NA|TRBV28|TRBJ1-2
TGTGCCAGCAGTTTGCCAGGGGACTATGGCTACACCTTC
CASSLPGDYGYTF
>NA|TRBD1|TRBV29-1|TRBJ2-5
TGCAGCGTTGAAACAGGGGTAGAGACCCAGTACTTC
CSVETGVETQYF
>NA|TRBD1|TRBV28|TRBJ1-2
TGTGCCAGCAGCCGACAGGGGGACTATGGCTACACCTTC
CASSRQGDYGYTF
>NA|TRBD1|TRBV7-8|TRBJ1-5
TGTGCCACCTCCGTCGAAGGGGGCGCGGGCAATCAGCCCCAGCATTTT
CATSVEGGAGNQPQHF
>NA|TRBD2|TRBV7-2|TRBJ2-1
TGTGCCAGCACGCGGAGGGCTAGCGGGAGGAACAATGAGCAGTTCTTC
CASTRRASGRNNEQFF
>NA|NA|TRBV27|TRBJ1-1
TGTGCCAGCAGTTCCCCGACAGGTTTGGGAGCTTTCTTT
CASSSPTGLGAFF
>NA|TRBD2|TRBV5-4|TRBJ2-2
TGTGCCAGCAGCTTGGCCTCGGCGGGAGCTACCGGGGAGCTGTTTTTT
CASSLASAGATGELFF
>NA|NA|TRBV15|TRBJ1-4
TGTGCCACCAGCAGAGGGCGGGGGGAAAATGAAAAACTGTTTTTT
CATSRGRGENEKLFF
>NA|NA|TRBV27|TRBJ2-1
TGTGCCAGCAGTCCGACCCTCGGGAATGAGCAGTTCTTC
CASSPTLGNEQFF
>NA|TRBD1|TRBV5-4|TRBJ1-2
TGTGCCAGCAGCTCGGGGACAGAGTCTAACTATGGCTACACCTTC
CASSSGTESNYGYTF
>NA|NA|TRBV29-1|TRBJ1-1
TGCAGCGTTGGGCAGGCGAACACTGAAGCTTTCTTT
CSVGQANTEAFF
>NA|TRBD2|TRBV4-1|TRBJ2-3
TGCGCCAGCAGCCACGCCCGGGGGGTAAGCACAGATACGCAGTATTTT
CASSHARGVSTDTQYF
>few|NA|TRBV7-7|TRBJ2-1
TGTGCCAGCAGCTTAGGGACTGATAATGAGCAGTTCTTC
CASSLGTDNEQFF
>NA|TRBD2|TRBV6-5|TRBJ2-7
TGTGCCAGCAGTTCGCGCGGGACTAGCGGGTCCTACGAGCAGTACTTC
CASSSRGTSGSYEQYF
>NA|TRBD2|TRBV5-1|TRBJ2-2
TGCGCCAGCAGCTTGGGAAGGACTAGCGGGAAGAACACCGGGGAGCTGTTTTTT
CASSLGRTSGKNTGELFF
>NA|TRBD1|TRBV19|TRBJ2-3
TGTGCCAGTAGTGACAGGGCGCGAGATACGCAGTATTTT
CASSDRARDTQYF
>NA|NA|TRBV10-3|TRBJ2-2
TGTGCCATCCGGGAACCAGGACCGAACACCGGGGAGCTGTTTTTT
CAIREPGPNTGELFF
>NA|NA|TRBV5-6|TRBJ2-5
TGTGCCAGCAGCTCATGGACAGCGAGGGAGACCCAGTACTTC
CASSSWTARETQYF
>NA|TRBD2|TRBV7-6|TRBJ2-1
TGTGCCAGCAGCTTAATAGCGGGAGTTAGTGAGCAGTTCTTC
CASSLIAGVSEQFF
>NA|NA|TRBV19|TRBJ2-7
TGTGCCAGTAGTCTGGACAGTTCCTACGAGCAGTACTTC
CASSLDSSYEQYF
>NA|TRBD1|TRBV5-4|TRBJ2-3
TGTGCCAGCAGCAAAACCGGGACAGGGACAGATACGCAGTATTTT
CASSKTGTGTDTQYF